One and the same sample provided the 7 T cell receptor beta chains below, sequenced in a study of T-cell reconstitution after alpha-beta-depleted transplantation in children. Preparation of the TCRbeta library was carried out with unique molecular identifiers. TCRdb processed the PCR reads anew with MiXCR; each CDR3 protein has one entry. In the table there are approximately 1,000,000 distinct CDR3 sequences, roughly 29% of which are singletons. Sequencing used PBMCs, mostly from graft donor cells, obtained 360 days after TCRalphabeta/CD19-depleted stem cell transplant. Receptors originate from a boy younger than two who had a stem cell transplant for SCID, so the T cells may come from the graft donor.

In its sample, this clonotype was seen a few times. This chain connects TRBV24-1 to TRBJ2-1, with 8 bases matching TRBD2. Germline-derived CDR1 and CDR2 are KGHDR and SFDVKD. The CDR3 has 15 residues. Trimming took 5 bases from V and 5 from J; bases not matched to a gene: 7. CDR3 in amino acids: CATSATGTRNNEQFF. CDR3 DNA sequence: TGTGCCACCAGTGCCACCGGGACTAGGAACAATGAGCAGTTCTTC.

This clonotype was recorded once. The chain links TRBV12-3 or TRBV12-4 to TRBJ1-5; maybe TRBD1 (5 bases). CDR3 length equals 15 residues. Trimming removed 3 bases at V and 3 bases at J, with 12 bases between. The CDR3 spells CASSLAGSHNQPQHF. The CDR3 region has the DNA TGTGCCAGCAGTTTGGCAGGGTCCCACAATCAGCCCCAGCATTTT.

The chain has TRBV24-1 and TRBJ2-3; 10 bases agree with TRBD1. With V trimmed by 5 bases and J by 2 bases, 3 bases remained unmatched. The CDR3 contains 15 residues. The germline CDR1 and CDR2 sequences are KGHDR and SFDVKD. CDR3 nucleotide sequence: TGTGCCACCAGTGGGGGGACAGGGGCCACAGATACGCAGTATTTT. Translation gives CATSGGTGATDTQYF.

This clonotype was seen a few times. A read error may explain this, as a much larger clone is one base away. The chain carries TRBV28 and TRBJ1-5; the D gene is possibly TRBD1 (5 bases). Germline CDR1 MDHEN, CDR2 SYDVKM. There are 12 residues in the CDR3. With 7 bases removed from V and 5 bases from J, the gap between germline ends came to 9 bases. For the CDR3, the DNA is TGTGCCAGCACCTTGGGGGATCAGCCCCAGCATTTT. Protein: CASTLGDQPQHF.

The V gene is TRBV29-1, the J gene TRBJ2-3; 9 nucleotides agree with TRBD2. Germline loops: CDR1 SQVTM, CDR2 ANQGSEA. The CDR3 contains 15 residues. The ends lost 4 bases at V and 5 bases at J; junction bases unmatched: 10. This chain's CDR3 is CSVVGSGGIGDTQYF. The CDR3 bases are TGCAGCGTTGTAGGTAGCGGGGGTATAGGAGATACGCAGTATTTT.

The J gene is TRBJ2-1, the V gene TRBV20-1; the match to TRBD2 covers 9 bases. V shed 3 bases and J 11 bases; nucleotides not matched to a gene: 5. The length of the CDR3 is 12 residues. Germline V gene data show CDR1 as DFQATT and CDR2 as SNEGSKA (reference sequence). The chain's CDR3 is CSASPRGGKQFF. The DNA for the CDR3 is TGCAGTGCTAGTCCGCGGGGGGGGAAGCAGTTCTTC.

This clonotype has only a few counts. CDR3 in DNA: TGTGCCAGCAGTTCCTCGACACCGCCGGGCTATGGCTACACCTTC. Its protein is CASSSSTPPGYGYTF. This chain joins TRBV6-5 and TRBJ1-2, with unresolved D. V lost 4 bases and J lost 4, with 16 bases in between. Per the germline V gene, CDR1 is MNHEY and CDR2 is SVGAGI. This CDR3 comprises 15 residues.